A selection of T cell receptor beta chains follows, all from one sample in a study of blood T cells in healthy people across ages. TCRdb re-called the 5' RACE reads with MiXCR, one entry per CDR3 protein. This table has some 1,500,000 distinct CDR3 sequences, roughly two fifths appearing once. Sequencing was done on a sample of blood. These TCRs come from a young woman in good health. Each CDR3 is given with its conserved first and last residue. The D gene is left open where the match is weak. Clone size, where shown, is once, few, many, or a class for clones that have expanded.

D: TRBD1
size: few
V: TRBV9
J: TRBJ1-1
CDR3: CASSRTGTGATEAFF
DNA: TGTGCCAGCAGCCGGACCGGGACAGGGGCCACTGAAGCTTTCTTT

D: TRBD2
size: once
V: TRBV7-2
J: TRBJ2-5
CDR3: CASSARTSGRRNEQYF
DNA: TGTGCCAGCAGCGCGCGGACTAGCGGGAGGAGAAATGAGCAGTACTTC

D: -
size: few
V: TRBV9
J: TRBJ1-2
CDR3: CASSPRGGMDYGYTF
DNA: TGTGCCAGCAGCCCCCGCGGAGGTATGGACTATGGCTACACCTTC

D: -
size: -
V: TRBV18
J: TRBJ1-1
CDR3: CASSPRTKTNTEAFF
DNA: TGTGCCAGCTCACCAAGGACCAAAACGAACACTGAAGCTTTCTTT

D: -
size: -
V: TRBV15
J: TRBJ2-7
CDR3: CATSRDRNTALIYEQYF
DNA: TGTGCCACCAGCAGAGATAGGAACACTGCTCTCATCTACGAGCAGTACTTC

D: -
size: few
V: TRBV16
J: TRBJ1-2
CDR3: CASSQSFASGHGYTF
DNA: TGTGCCAGCAGCCAATCTTTTGCGTCGGGCCATGGCTACACCTTC

D: TRBD2
size: -
V: TRBV7-6
J: TRBJ2-2
CDR3: CASSLQTSGGPANTGELFF
DNA: TGTGCCAGCAGTTTACAGACTAGCGGGGGTCCTGCGAACACCGGGGAGCTGTTTTTT

D: -
size: -
V: TRBV12-3/TRBV12-4
J: TRBJ1-1
CDR3: CASSLRGPAFF
DNA: TGTGCCAGCAGTTTGAGGGGACCAGCTTTCTTT

D: -
size: once
V: TRBV2
J: TRBJ1-1
CDR3: CADKQGAGTEAFF
DNA: TGTGCCGACAAACAGGGAGCGGGGACTGAAGCTTTCTTT

D: TRBD2
size: -
V: TRBV9
J: TRBJ2-7
CDR3: CASSVVGGSYYNEQYF
DNA: TGTGCCAGCAGCGTAGTCGGCGGGAGCTACTACAATGAGCAGTACTTC

D: TRBD1
size: -
V: TRBV5-1
J: TRBJ2-1
CDR3: CASSFVDRGLHEQFF
DNA: TGCGCCAGCAGCTTCGTGGACAGGGGGCTCCATGAGCAGTTCTTC

D: -
size: -
V: TRBV6-6
J: TRBJ2-5
CDR3: CVSSYSRVETQYF
DNA: TGTGTCAGCAGTTACTCGAGGGTGGAGACCCAGTACTTC

D: -
size: -
V: TRBV4-1
J: TRBJ1-2
CDR3: CASSLPTDGYGYTF
DNA: TGCGCCAGCAGCCTACCTACGGACGGTTATGGCTACACCTTC

D: -
size: -
V: TRBV6-1
J: TRBJ1-6
CDR3: CASSEERENSPLHF
DNA: TGTGCCAGCAGTGAAGAACGGGAAAATTCACCCCTCCACTTT

D: -
size: few
V: TRBV11-2
J: TRBJ2-7
CDR3: CASSLEARGAYEQYF
DNA: TGTGCCAGCAGCTTAGAAGCGAGGGGAGCCTACGAGCAGTACTTC

D: TRBD2
size: -
V: TRBV5-1
J: TRBJ2-3
CDR3: CASSPRTSGGAGDTQYF
DNA: TGCGCCAGCAGCCCCCGGACTAGCGGGGGGGCTGGAGATACGCAGTATTTT

D: TRBD1
size: few
V: TRBV20-1
J: TRBJ2-7
CDR3: CSAGATGSSYEQYF
DNA: TGCAGTGCAGGGGCGACAGGGAGCTCCTACGAGCAGTACTTC

D: -
size: -
V: TRBV27
J: TRBJ2-7
CDR3: CASGPPGGVRYEQYF
DNA: TGTGCCAGCGGTCCCCCCGGTGGGGTCAGGTACGAGCAGTACTTC

D: TRBD2
size: -
V: TRBV7-2
J: TRBJ2-5
CDR3: CASSLAVTSGNGAYNEQYF
DNA: TGTGCCAGCAGCTTAGCAGTGACTAGCGGGAATGGAGCCTACAATGAGCAGTACTTC

D: -
size: -
V: TRBV20-1
J: TRBJ2-2
CDR3: CSARDLKGITGELFF
DNA: TGCAGTGCTAGAGATCTCAAAGGGATCACCGGGGAGCTGTTTTTT

D: TRBD2
size: few
V: TRBV7-9
J: TRBJ2-5
CDR3: CASSLAGAGSETQYF
DNA: TGTGCCAGCAGCTTAGCAGGAGCGGGAAGTGAGACCCAGTACTTC

D: TRBD1
size: few
V: TRBV20-1
J: TRBJ1-2
CDR3: CSATSSGTGIYGYTF
DNA: TGCAGTGCTACCTCCTCCGGGACAGGGATCTATGGCTACACCTTC

D: -
size: -
V: TRBV28
J: TRBJ1-6
CDR3: CASSSAGHGHF
DNA: TGTGCCAGCAGTTCGGCGGGACACGGCCACTTT

D: -
size: -
V: TRBV3-1
J: TRBJ1-4
CDR3: CASSGTTTNEKLFF
DNA: TGTGCCAGCAGTGGGACAACAACTAATGAAAAACTGTTTTTT

D: -
size: -
V: TRBV7-9
J: TRBJ1-3
CDR3: CASSLVEQSGNTIYF
DNA: TGTGCCAGCAGCTTAGTCGAACAATCTGGAAACACCATATATTTT

D: -
size: many
V: TRBV11-1
J: TRBJ2-7
CDR3: CASSQGASHSYEQYF
DNA: TGTGCCAGCAGCCAGGGCGCCAGCCACTCCTACGAGCAGTACTTC

D: TRBD1
size: -
V: TRBV6-2/TRBV6-3
J: TRBJ2-5
CDR3: CASSDPGQALRQYF
DNA: TGTGCCAGCAGCGATCCGGGACAGGCCTTACGTCAGTACTTC

D: -
size: few
V: TRBV20-1
J: TRBJ2-1
CDR3: CSARESSKGYNEQFF
DNA: TGCAGTGCTAGAGAGTCTAGCAAAGGTTACAATGAGCAGTTCTTC

D: -
size: few
V: TRBV5-6
J: TRBJ2-1
CDR3: CASSLVLGESYNEQFF
DNA: TGTGCCAGCAGCTTAGTACTGGGTGAGTCCTACAATGAGCAGTTCTTC

D: TRBD2
size: few
V: TRBV4-3
J: TRBJ2-1
CDR3: CASSQDRRPGTSGSYEQFF
DNA: TGCGCCAGCAGCCAAGATAGGAGGCCCGGGACTAGCGGGAGTTATGAGCAGTTCTTC

D: -
size: -
V: TRBV14
J: TRBJ2-3
CDR3: CASSQGLYVGQYF
DNA: TGTGCCAGCAGCCAAGGACTATACGTCGGGCAGTATTTT

D: TRBD2
size: -
V: TRBV7-9
J: TRBJ2-2
CDR3: CASSSREGPRTGELFF
DNA: TGTGCCAGCAGCTCAAGGGAGGGGCCACGCACCGGGGAGCTGTTTTTT

D: TRBD2
size: -
V: TRBV2
J: TRBJ2-1
CDR3: CASKKTSASYNEQFF
DNA: TGTGCCAGCAAGAAGACTAGCGCCTCCTACAATGAGCAGTTCTTC

D: -
size: many
V: TRBV27
J: TRBJ1-2
CDR3: CASSLTQNYGYTF
DNA: TGTGCCAGCAGTTTAACACAGAACTATGGCTACACCTTC

D: -
size: -
V: TRBV4-3
J: TRBJ2-3
CDR3: CASSHPGSPTQYF
DNA: TGCGCCAGCAGCCACCCAGGGAGCCCAACGCAGTATTTT

D: TRBD1
size: -
V: TRBV7-6
J: TRBJ1-1
CDR3: CASSGDRGRTEAFF
DNA: TGTGCCAGCAGCGGTGACAGGGGGCGAACTGAAGCTTTCTTT

D: -
size: few
V: TRBV7-9
J: TRBJ2-2
CDR3: CASSLVLAVNTGELFF
DNA: TGTGCCAGCAGCTTAGTTTTAGCGGTTAACACCGGGGAGCTGTTTTTT

D: -
size: -
V: TRBV29-1
J: TRBJ2-2
CDR3: CSVKGLRNTGELFF
DNA: TGCAGCGTGAAGGGACTGCGGAACACCGGGGAGCTGTTTTTT

D: -
size: few
V: TRBV9
J: TRBJ2-3
CDR3: CASSVSPGRVGIDTQYF
DNA: TGTGCCAGCAGCGTATCCCCCGGGAGAGTAGGCATAGATACGCAGTATTTT

D: TRBD1
size: -
V: TRBV7-2
J: TRBJ2-7
CDR3: CASSWDSHSYEQYF
DNA: TGTGCCAGCAGTTGGGACAGCCACTCCTACGAGCAGTACTTC

D: TRBD1
size: -
V: TRBV10-2
J: TRBJ1-5
CDR3: CASRSTGSNQPQHF
DNA: TGCGCCAGCAGGTCGACAGGGTCAAATCAGCCCCAGCATTTT

D: TRBD2
size: -
V: TRBV20-1
J: TRBJ2-7
CDR3: CSGGLAGGRLEQYF
DNA: TGCAGTGGCGGACTAGCGGGAGGAAGGCTCGAGCAGTACTTC

D: -
size: -
V: TRBV7-9
J: TRBJ1-1
CDR3: CASSILGRGNTEAFF
DNA: TGTGCCAGCAGCATCCTGGGGCGGGGGAACACTGAAGCTTTCTTT

D: -
size: few
V: TRBV5-4
J: TRBJ1-1
CDR3: CASSLAHGLTEAFF
DNA: TGTGCCAGCAGCTTGGCCCACGGTCTCACTGAAGCTTTCTTT

D: TRBD2
size: -
V: TRBV5-1
J: TRBJ2-2
CDR3: CASSWRGDTGELFF
DNA: TGCGCCAGCAGCTGGCGGGGGGACACCGGGGAGCTGTTTTTT

D: -
size: -
V: TRBV5-4
J: TRBJ1-2
CDR3: CASSFRDLNYGYTF
DNA: TGTGCCAGCAGCTTTAGAGACCTTAACTATGGCTACACCTTC

D: TRBD1
size: -
V: TRBV6-1
J: TRBJ2-7
CDR3: CASSARTGGSYNEQYF
DNA: TGTGCCAGCAGTGCCAGAACAGGGGGCTCCTACAATGAGCAGTACTTC

D: TRBD2
size: few
V: TRBV3-1
J: TRBJ2-5
CDR3: CASSQDWLAGAQETQYF
DNA: TGTGCCAGCAGCCAAGATTGGCTAGCGGGGGCTCAAGAGACCCAGTACTTC

D: TRBD1
size: few
V: TRBV5-4
J: TRBJ1-2
CDR3: CASRFWGQAYGYTF
DNA: TGTGCCAGCAGATTTTGGGGACAGGCCTATGGCTACACCTTC

D: -
size: many
V: TRBV29-1
J: TRBJ2-3
CDR3: CSLVGRLSTDTQYF
DNA: TGCAGCCTTGTTGGGCGGTTAAGCACAGATACGCAGTATTTT